The clone carrying this TCR beta chain was counted only a few times. The target antigen is unknown. The data were obtained in a study of regulatory T cells in long-lasting Graves disease. HTBI primers from iRepertoire and Arm-PCR of CDR3 regions yielded the TCR beta libraries. Per the original data handling: Segment identification across samples yielded about 60 TRBV and around 13 TRBJ segments. TCRdb called the multiplex PCR reads again in MiXCR, with one record for every CDR3 protein. The V and J calls and clone size are TCRdb's, not the authors'. This table has 430,000 or so distinct CDR3 sequences, around 23% appearing once. Trimming left V 7 bases short and J 0 bases short, with 18 bases between. Germline V CDR1 and CDR2: LNHDA, SQIVND (reference sequence). The CDR3 is 17 amino acids. Study-level results: TRBV28, TRBJ1-2 and TRBJ2-5 were segments that persistent disease favored. Newly diagnosed Graves' patients had higher TCR diversity than persistent ones.

Time point noted: persistent/refractory GD, antithyroid drugs over 5 years with positive TRAb. With RNA extracted from PBMCs as input, the TCR library was made. This sequence originates from a female donor with Graves disease. The J gene is TRBJ2-2, the V gene TRBV19; tentative D call: TRBD2 (5 bases). The specimen was peripheral blood mononuclear cells (PBMCs), collected when the disease was refractory, from a patient treated with antithyroid drugs. The CDR3 bases are TGTGCCAGTATTGAATATGGGAGCGCCCCGAACACCGGGGAGCTGTTTTTT. Translating it yields CASIEYGSAPNTGELFF.